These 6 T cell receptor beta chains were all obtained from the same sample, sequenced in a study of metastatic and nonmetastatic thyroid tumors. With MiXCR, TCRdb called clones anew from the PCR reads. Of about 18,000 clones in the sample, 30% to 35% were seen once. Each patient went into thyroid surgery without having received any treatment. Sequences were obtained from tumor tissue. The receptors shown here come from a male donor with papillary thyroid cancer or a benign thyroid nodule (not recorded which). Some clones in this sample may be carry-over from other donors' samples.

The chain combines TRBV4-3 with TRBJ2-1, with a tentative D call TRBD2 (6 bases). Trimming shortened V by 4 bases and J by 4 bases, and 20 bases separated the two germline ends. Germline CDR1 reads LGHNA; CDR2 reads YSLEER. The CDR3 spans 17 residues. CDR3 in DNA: TGCGCCAGCAGCCCCGCCCCCGCCGGGACTTTGTACAATGAGCAGTTCTTC. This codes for CASSPAPAGTLYNEQFF.

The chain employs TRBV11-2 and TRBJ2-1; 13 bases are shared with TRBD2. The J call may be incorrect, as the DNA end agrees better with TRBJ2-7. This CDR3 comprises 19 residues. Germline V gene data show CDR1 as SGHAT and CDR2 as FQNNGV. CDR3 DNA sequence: TGTGCCAGCAGCTTAGAGCCTACTAGCGGGAGGGTCTCCTACAATGAGCAGTACTTC. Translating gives CASSLEPTSGRVSYNEQYF.

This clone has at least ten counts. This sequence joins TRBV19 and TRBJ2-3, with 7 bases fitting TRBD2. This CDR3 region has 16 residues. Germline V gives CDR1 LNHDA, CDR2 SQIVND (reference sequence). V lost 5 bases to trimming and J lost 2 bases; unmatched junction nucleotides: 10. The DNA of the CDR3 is TGTGCCAGTAGTCCCCTCGAGGGAGGGTCCACAGATACGCAGTATTTT. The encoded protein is CASSPLEGGSTDTQYF.

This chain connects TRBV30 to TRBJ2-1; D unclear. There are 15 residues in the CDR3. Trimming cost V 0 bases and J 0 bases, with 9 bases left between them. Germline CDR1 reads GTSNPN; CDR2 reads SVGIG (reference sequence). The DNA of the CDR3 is TGTGCCTGGAGTGTAGGCCTAAGCTCCTACAATGAGCAGTTCTTC. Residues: CAWSVGLSSYNEQFF.

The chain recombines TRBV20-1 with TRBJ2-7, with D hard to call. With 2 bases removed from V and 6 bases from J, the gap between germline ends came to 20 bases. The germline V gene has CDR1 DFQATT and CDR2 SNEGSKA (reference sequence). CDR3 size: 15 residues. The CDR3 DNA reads TGCAGTGCTAGATATCCCCTTAGGGATGTAGTCGAGCAGTACTTC. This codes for CSARYPLRDVVEQYF.

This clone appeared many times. CDR3 residues: CASSRLPWTSGSSYNEQFF. Here the CDR3 DNA reads TGTGCCAGCAGTCGACTCCCTTGGACTAGCGGGAGCTCCTACAATGAGCAGTTCTTC. The chain couples TRBV6-4 to TRBJ2-1; 13 nucleotides agree with TRBD2. Germline assignment: CDR1 MRHNA and CDR2 SNTAGT. V trimming: 5 bases; J trimming: 0 bases; junction bases outside the gene matches: 10. CDR3 length equals 19 residues.